The 20 T cell receptor beta chains reported below all come from one sample, sequenced in a study of a mutant IDH1 vaccine in newly diagnosed glioma. Sequencing used immunoSEQ multiplex PCR; TCRdb keeps in-frame clones, though not all of them. The sample includes some 130,000 clones, about four fifths of them seen just once. Which antigens these TCRs recognize remains unknown. Time point: week 11, during vaccination. Mutant IDH1 20-mer peptide, at 300 ug, made up each vaccine dose, with topical imiquimod. Sequencing used PBMCs, obtained from a glioma patient whose treatment included an IDH1 peptide vaccine. All receptors derive from a man aged 40-49 years with glioma.

The V gene is TRBV19, the J gene TRBJ1-6; D uncertain. The CDR3 totals 15 residues. Trimming pared 4 bases from V and 10 bases from J, leaving 17 bases between. Germline V gene data show CDR1 as LNHDA and CDR2 as SQIVND (reference sequence). In nucleotides, the CDR3 is TGTGCCAGTAGTACACAGAATGCAGGAGGATCACCCCTCCACTTT. Encoded protein: CASSTQNAGGSPLHF. The full variable domain, rest sourced from reference TRBV19 and TRBJ1-6, is DGGITQSPKYLFRKEGQNVTLSCEQNLNHDAMYWYRQDPGQGLRLIYYSQIVNDFQKGDIAEGYSVSREKKESFPLTVTSAQKNPTAFYLCASSTQNAGGSPLHFGNGTRLTVT.

This chain connects TRBV5-7 to TRBJ1-2; D is undetermined. TRBV5-7 is an ORF, with its function uncertain. The CDR3 is 12 amino acids. V was cut by 2 bases and J by 8 bases, with 10 bases left in between. CDR3 sequence: CASSFAKSGYTF. DNA of the CDR3: TGTGCCAGCAGCTTCGCCAAGTCGGGCTACACCTTC.

This chain links TRBV5-1 with TRBJ2-1; TRBD2 matches 11 bases. The germline gives CDR1 SGHRS, CDR2 YFSETQ. The CDR3 covers 15 residues. J was trimmed by 4 bases and V by 1 base; bases with no gene match: 1. In nucleotides, the CDR3 is TGCGCCAGCAGCTTGACTAGCGGGAGATACAATGAGCAGTTCTTC. Protein sequence: CASSLTSGRYNEQFF.

The chain couples TRBV5-8 to TRBJ2-4; D is ambiguous. The CDR3 has 16 residues. V lost 4 bases to trimming and J lost 1 base, with 15 bases between them. Germline lookup yields CDR1 SGHTS and CDR2 YDEGEE. CDR3: CASSKTRIVAKNIQYF. DNA of the CDR3: TGTGCCAGCAGCAAGACAAGAATAGTGGCCAAAAACATTCAGTACTTC.

The chain links TRBV7-8 to TRBJ2-1; TRBD2 agrees at 11 bases. Germline trimming cut 8 bases from V and 10 bases from J; bases unmatched to any gene: 16. The CDR3 sequence is 16 residues long. Germline V CDR1 and CDR2: SGHVS, FQNEAQ. The CDR3 loop is CASSLGVGTSGREQFF. The CDR3 nucleotides are TGTGCCAGCTCGCTAGGAGTAGGGACTAGCGGTCGGGAGCAGTTCTTC.

The J gene is TRBJ2-2, the V gene TRBV5-4, with D hard to call. V lost 0 bases, J lost 4 bases, and 10 bases lay in between. The CDR3 runs to 15 residues. Germline lookup yields CDR1 SGHNT and CDR2 YYREEE (reference sequence). The CDR3 sequence: CASSLARNPTGELFF. In DNA form, the CDR3 reads TGTGCCAGCAGCTTGGCCAGGAACCCCACCGGGGAGCTGTTTTTT.

The J gene is TRBJ1-2, the V gene TRBV28, with D unclear. V lost 8 bases and J 3 bases, leaving 7 bases between the germline ends. There are 11 residues in the CDR3. Germline lookup yields CDR1 MDHEN and CDR2 SYDVKM. This CDR3 is CASYSDYGYTF. CDR3 coding DNA: TGTGCCAGCTACAGTGACTATGGCTACACCTTC.

The chain has TRBV7-8 and TRBJ2-1, with D maybe TRBD1 (6 bases). V lost 1 base to trimming and J lost 9 bases, with 25 bases between them. The CDR3 totals 18 residues. CDR1 and CDR2 from the germline V gene are SGHVS and FQNEAQ. The CDR3 DNA is TGTGCCAGCAGCTTAGAGCACCTGGGGACAAAATACATCGGTGAGCAGTTCTTC. Translating gives CASSLEHLGTKYIGEQFF.

V usage is TRBV4-1 and J usage is TRBJ1-1; TRBD1 agrees at 10 bases. V dropped 2 bases and J dropped 3; count of bases not matched to a gene: 6. The CDR3 has 16 residues. Germline V gene data show CDR1 as MGHRA and CDR2 as YSYEKL. The CDR3 protein is CASSQNSGTGDTEAFF. The CDR3 coding sequence is TGCGCCAGCAGCCAAAACTCCGGGACAGGGGACACTGAAGCTTTCTTT.

This clone appeared once. An end of the junction differs from the germline gene, which may be a read error. Other DNA sequences of this sample code for an identical CDR3. CDR3: CASSPGGRRETQYF. Here the CDR3 DNA reads TGTGCTAGCAGCCCCGGGGGCCGGCGAGAGACCCAGTACTTC. This chain connects TRBV7-7 to TRBJ2-5; D may be TRBD1 or TRBD2 (6 bases each). Germline V gives CDR1 SSHAT, CDR2 FNYEAQ (reference sequence). The length of the CDR3 is 14 residues. The whole variable domain, remainder taken from reference TRBV7-7 and TRBJ2-5, is GAGVSQSPRYKVTKRGQDVTLRCDPISSHATLYWYQQALGQGPEFLTYFNYEAQPDKSGLPSDRFSAERPEGSISTLTIQRTEQRDSAMYRCASSPGGRRETQYFGPGTRLLVL.

The rearrangement links TRBV5-6 to TRBJ2-7; D may match TRBD1 or TRBD2 (5 bases each). CDR1 and CDR2 from the germline V gene are SGHDT and YYEEEE. The CDR3 spans 16 residues. V was pared by 3 bases and J by 2 bases, with 18 bases between. The CDR3 bases are TGTGCCAGCAGCTCCTTCCGGGACCGGGCGGCCTACGAGCAGTACTTC. Its protein is CASSSFRDRAAYEQYF.

The chain recombines TRBV6-1 with TRBJ2-2; 7 nucleotides agree with TRBD2. Per germline, CDR1 MNHNS and CDR2 SASEGT. V shed 4 bases and J 5 bases; nucleotides not matched to a gene: 13. The CDR3 length is 17 residues. The CDR3 protein is CASSATGLPPRTGELFF. CDR3 in DNA: TGTGCCAGCAGTGCGACGGGACTACCTCCGAGGACCGGGGAGCTGTTTTTT.

The gene calls are TRBV25-1 and TRBJ2-2, with 8 bases identical to TRBD1. CDR3 length: 15 amino acids. Germline CDR1 reads MGHDK; CDR2 reads SYGVNS. Trimming at V came to 5 bases and at J to 6 bases, leaving 8 bases not matched to a gene. The CDR3, as DNA: TGTGCCAGCAGTAGGACAGGGAGGAATTCCGGGGAGCTGTTTTTT. Translation: CASSRTGRNSGELFF.

The chain combines TRBV7-4 with TRBJ1-2, with D uncertain. Looked up from germline, CDR1 is SGHVT and CDR2 is SQSDAQ. The CDR3 is 13 residues long. Trimming took off 4 bases at V and 8 bases at J, with 14 bases between the two ends. The CDR3 DNA reads as TGTGCCAGCAGCTCGTCAAGGGCGGAGGGCTACACCTTC. Translating it yields CASSSSRAEGYTF.

The V and J genes are TRBV5-8 and TRBJ2-1; 7 bases are a match to TRBD1. Trimming cost V 5 bases and J 9 bases; bases outside gene matches: 14. Germline lookup yields CDR1 SGHTS and CDR2 YDEGEE. The CDR3 totals 15 residues. The CDR3 DNA reads as TGTGCCAGCAGTTTTCAGGGGGTTCTTTCACCTGAGCAGTTCTTC. Protein product: CASSFQGVLSPEQFF.

CDR3 region: CASSLHPTPNTGELFF. The CDR3 nucleotides are TGTGCCAGCAGCTTACATCCGACACCGAACACCGGGGAGCTGTTTTTT. The chain is built from TRBV5-4 and TRBJ2-2; D gene ambiguous. This CDR3 is built from 16 residues. The V end lost 2 bases, the J end lost 0 bases, and 11 bases lay between the germline ends. Germline CDR1 reads SGHNT; CDR2 reads YYREEE (reference sequence).

This sequence joins TRBV6-5 and TRBJ2-7; TRBD1 matches at 7 bases. V was clipped by 6 bases and J by 7 bases; unmatched bases: 9. The CDR3 sequence is 13 residues long. Germline-derived CDR1 and CDR2 are MNHEY and SVGAGI. The CDR3 spells CASSLDRDGEQYF. DNA of the CDR3: TGTGCCAGCAGCCTCGACAGGGATGGAGAGCAGTACTTC.

This clone appeared once. The chain has TRBV9 and TRBJ2-7; maybe TRBD1 (5 bases). The CDR3 runs to 15 residues. The ends were cut back, 0 bases at V and 6 bases at J, with 16 bases in the middle. Germline assignment: CDR1 SGDLS and CDR2 YYNGEE. CDR3 coding DNA: TGTGCCAGCAGCGTAGATGCCCAGGGAAGGGGCGAGCAGTACTTC. It codes for CASSVDAQGRGEQYF.

V is TRBV7-2 and J is TRBJ2-1; D remains unclear. V lost 2 bases, J lost 0 bases, and 14 bases lay in between. The CDR3 is made up of 17 amino acids. CDR1 is SGHTA, CDR2 FQGNSA, per germline. The CDR3 DNA reads TGTGCCAGCAGCTTATCCGTTGGGTCGAGCTCCTACAATGAGCAGTTCTTC. Amino acid sequence: CASSLSVGSSSYNEQFF. Full variable domain (outside the CDR3, taken from reference TRBV7-2 and TRBJ2-1): GAGVSQSPSNKVTEKGKDVELRCDPISGHTALYWYRQSLGQGLEFLIYFQGNSAPDKSGLPSDRFSAERTGGSVSTLTIQRTQQEDSAVYLCASSLSVGSSSYNEQFFGPGTRLTVL.

The V gene is TRBV2, the J gene TRBJ2-5; no reliable D call. Trimming left V 7 bases short and J 0 bases short, with 6 bases between. This CDR3 spans 12 amino acids. Germline CDR1 SNHLY, CDR2 FYNNEI. The CDR3 region has the DNA TGTGCCAGCAAGCCTGACCAAGAGACCCAGTACTTC. It encodes CASKPDQETQYF. The entire variable domain, with the rest obtained from reference TRBV2 and TRBJ2-5, is as follows: EPEVTQTPSHQVTQMGQEVILRCVPISNHLYFYWYRQILGQKVEFLVSFYNNEISEKSEIFDDQFSVERPDGSNFTLKIRSTKLEDSAMYFCASKPDQETQYFGPGTRLLVL.